The 28 T cell receptor beta chains below were found in one sample sequenced in a study of CD8 T cells in Susac syndrome. An amount of RNA that ranged from roughly 0.45 to 1 ug was reverse transcribed with random hexamers. TCRdb analysed the immunoSEQ multiplex PCR reads with MiXCR anew, one entry per CDR3 protein. The table shows more than 75,000 distinct CDR3 sequences, with 94% occurring only once. The sample taken for sequencing was CD8+ T cells from PBMCs. These receptors all stem from a human donor in good health.

The V gene is TRBV27, the J gene TRBJ2-1, with D perhaps given as TRBD1 or TRBD2 (5 bases each). This CDR3 spans 11 amino acids. The germline V and J ends were trimmed by 8 bases and 12 bases, with 14 bases remaining between them. Looked up from germline, CDR1 is MNHEY and CDR2 is SMNVEV (reference sequence). The CDR3 loop reads CASGEGAGQFF. The CDR3 coding sequence is TGTGCCAGCGGAGAAGGGGCGGGGCAGTTCTTC.

CDR3 in amino acids: CAISVGLAGIYEQYV. CDR3 coding DNA: TGTGCCATCAGTGTGGGACTAGCGGGTATCTACGAGCAGTACGTC. This rearrangement joins TRBV10-3 to TRBJ2-7; TRBD2 aligns across 12 bases. The ends lost 4 bases at V and 3 bases at J; junction bases unmatched: 4. The length of the CDR3 is 15 residues. The V gene's germline CDR1 is ENHRY and CDR2 SYGVKD.

The V and J genes are TRBV27 and TRBJ2-1, with unresolved D. This CDR3 contains 12 residues. Germline V gene data show CDR1 as MNHEY and CDR2 as SMNVEV (reference sequence). V was cut by 5 bases and J by 8 bases, with 10 bases left in between. As DNA, the CDR3 is TGTGCCAGCAGTCCCAGCTCCCATGAGCAGTTCTTC. Protein product: CASSPSSHEQFF.

The J gene is TRBJ2-5, the V gene TRBV28, with TRBD1 matching 8 bases. The CDR3 extends over 14 amino acids. V trimming: 5 bases; J trimming: 2 bases; junction bases outside the gene matches: 4. CDR1 is MDHEN, CDR2 SYDVKM, per germline. The CDR3 DNA is TGTGCCAGCAGTCCCCGGACAGGGCAAGAGACCCAGTACTTC. This encodes CASSPRTGQETQYF.

The V call is TRBV20-1, the J call TRBJ2-3; the match to TRBD1 covers 10 bases. Germline-derived CDR1 and CDR2 are DFQATT and SNEGSKA (reference sequence). The V gene end was trimmed by 6 bases and the J gene end by 1 base; junction bases not matched to a gene: 16. This CDR3 is 18 amino acids long. The CDR3 is CSAMGVGQGTKGTDTQYF. The CDR3 DNA follows: TGCAGTGCCATGGGAGTGGGACAGGGGACTAAAGGCACAGATACGCAGTATTTT.

This chain connects TRBV5-4 to TRBJ2-1; D is undetermined. Germline lookup yields CDR1 SGHNT and CDR2 YYREEE (reference sequence). This CDR3 has 16 residues. Trimming left V 1 base short and J 3 bases short, with 14 bases between. In DNA form, the CDR3 reads TGTGCCAGCAGCTTGAAAACTATCCTCCTCTACAATGAGCAGTTCTTC. Protein: CASSLKTILLYNEQFF.

The chain couples TRBV7-9 to TRBJ2-7; TRBD1 might be the D (5 bases). There are 14 residues in the CDR3. The V gene lost 1 base and the J gene lost 1 base, with 8 bases spanning the gap. Germline CDR1 SEHNR, CDR2 FQNEAQ (reference sequence). This chain's CDR3 is CASSLGGRSYEQYF. The CDR3 DNA follows: TGTGCCAGCAGCTTAGGGGGCAGATCCTACGAGCAGTACTTC.

The V call is TRBV28, the J call TRBJ1-2; tentative D call: TRBD1 (5 bases). Germline CDR1 is MDHEN and CDR2 is SYDVKM. This CDR3 is built from 15 residues. Trimming shortened V by 8 bases and J by 1 base, and 17 bases separated the two germline ends. In nucleotides, the CDR3 is TGTGCCAGCCACCGGCAGGGAAAAGTTAACTATGGCTACACCTTC. It specifies CASHRQGKVNYGYTF.

V and J are TRBV2 and TRBJ2-7; 10 nucleotides match TRBD2. The CDR3 length is 14 residues. The germline V gene has CDR1 SNHLY and CDR2 FYNNEI. V shed 10 bases and J 2 bases; nucleotides not matched to a gene: 8. In nucleotides, the CDR3 is TGTGCCATTATGGGACTAGCGATTACCTACGAGCAGTACGTC. Amino acid sequence: CAIMGLAITYEQYV.

V gene TRBV4-1 combines with J gene TRBJ2-7, with TRBD1 matching over 7 bases. CDR1 is MGHRA and CDR2 is YSYEKL in the germline V gene. The CDR3 spans 15 residues. After removal of 1 base from V and 3 bases from J, the junction contained 6 bases not matched to a gene. The CDR3 here is CASSQVGTANYEQYF. The CDR3 nucleotides read TGCGCCAGCAGCCAAGTCGGGACAGCAAACTACGAGCAGTACTTC.

V and J are TRBV19 and TRBJ1-2; D is perhaps TRBD1 (5 bases). The CDR3 spans 14 residues. Germline CDR1 and CDR2: LNHDA and SQIVND (reference sequence). Trimming took 4 bases from V and 8 from J, leaving 17 bases between them. The DNA for the CDR3 is TGTGCCAGTAGTAGTCGGGAAGGGGTTTACGGCTACACCTTC. It encodes CASSSREGVYGYTF. The variable domain in full, completed from reference TRBV19 and TRBJ1-2, reads DGGITQSPKYLFRKEGQNVTLSCEQNLNHDAMYWYRQDPGQGLRLIYYSQIVNDFQKGDIAEGYSVSREKKESFPLTVTSAQKNPTAFYLCASSSREGVYGYTFGSGTRLTVV.

The chain combines TRBV2 with TRBJ2-1, with D perhaps matching TRBD2 (5 bases). This CDR3 is 14 amino acids long. Germline V gives CDR1 SNHLY, CDR2 FYNNEI. Trimming took 1 base from V and 5 from J, leaving 9 bases between them. CDR3 amino acids: CASSEELGDNEQFF. CDR3 DNA: TGTGCCAGCAGTGAAGAACTAGGAGACAATGAGCAGTTCTTC.

The V and J genes are TRBV7-2 and TRBJ2-3, with 7 positions matching TRBD2. The germline V gene encodes CDR1 SGHTA and CDR2 FQGNSA. CDR3 length equals 16 residues. The ends lost 2 bases at V and 2 bases at J; junction bases unmatched: 7. In DNA, the CDR3 is TGTGCCAGCAGCTTAACTCGCGGGGGTGCCACAGATACGCAGTATTTT. This encodes CASSLTRGGATDTQYF.

The chain recombines TRBV12-5 with TRBJ1-1, with D unresolved. Germline CDR1 reads LGHNT; CDR2 reads FRNRAP. The CDR3 loop spans 12 amino acids. V lost 6 bases and J 5 bases, leaving 10 bases between the germline ends. CDR3 residues: CASGSDVTEAFF. The CDR3 nucleotides read TGTGCTAGTGGATCGGACGTGACTGAAGCTTTCTTT.

The V and J genes are TRBV7-6 and TRBJ2-5; TRBD2 matches at 8 bases. Losses at the gene ends were 11 bases for V and 5 bases for J; bases not matched to a gene: 4. CDR1 and CDR2 (germline): SGHVS, FNYEAQ. This CDR3 is 11 amino acids long. The chain's CDR3 is CASTSVETQYF. In DNA, the CDR3 is TGTGCCTCGACTAGCGTCGAGACCCAGTACTTC.

This rearrangement joins TRBV27 to TRBJ1-5; possible D gene TRBD1, 5 bases. The germline V gene has CDR1 MNHEY and CDR2 SMNVEV (reference sequence). This CDR3 has 16 residues. V was clipped by 5 bases and J by 2 bases, with 16 bases between them. The DNA for the CDR3 is TGTGCCAGCAGTCGAACGGGGGGGATAGGCAATCAGCCCCAGCATTTT. Amino acids: CASSRTGGIGNQPQHF.

V usage is TRBV27 and J usage is TRBJ2-1; D ambiguous. CDR3 length equals 14 residues. Germline CDR1 and CDR2: MNHEY and SMNVEV (reference sequence). Trimming shortened V by 0 bases and J by 6 bases, and 9 bases separated the two germline ends. This CDR3 reads CASSLSRNLNEQFF. DNA of the CDR3: TGTGCCAGCAGTTTATCCAGGAACCTCAATGAGCAGTTCTTC.

The chain joins TRBV20-1 to TRBJ2-1; TRBD2 matches at 7 bases. Looked up from germline, CDR1 is DFQATT and CDR2 is SNEGSKA (reference sequence). V dropped 1 base and J dropped 5; count of bases not matched to a gene: 8. The CDR3 totals 15 residues. The CDR3 spells CSARVVGRSNNEQFF. The CDR3 region has the DNA TGCAGTGCTAGAGTTGTCGGGAGGTCCAACAATGAGCAGTTCTTC.

The chain has TRBV7-6 and TRBJ2-3; unclear D gene. V lost 0 bases, J lost 4 bases, and 11 bases lay in between. CDR3 length: 15 residues. In germline, CDR1 is SGHVS, CDR2 FNYEAQ. CDR3 nucleotide sequence: TGTGCCAGCAGCTTAGCCCCCACCGCGGCAGATACGCAGTATTTT. Translating gives CASSLAPTAADTQYF.

The chain is built from TRBV7-9 and TRBJ2-6, with D unclear. The V gene's germline CDR1 is SEHNR and CDR2 FQNEAQ (reference sequence). V was cut by 5 bases and J by 0 bases, with 5 bases left in between. The CDR3 has 14 residues. The CDR3 region is CASSLSSGANVLTF. The CDR3, as DNA: TGTGCCAGCAGCCTCTCCTCTGGGGCCAACGTCCTGACTTTC.

The CDR3 region is CASRWGGRNYEQYF. The DNA of the CDR3 is TGTGCCAGCAGATGGGGGGGGCGCAACTACGAGCAGTACTTC. V is TRBV27 and J is TRBJ2-7; possibly TRBD2 for D (7 bases). V lost 6 bases, J lost 3 bases, and 15 bases lay in between. Germline V lookup: CDR1 MNHEY, CDR2 SMNVEV (reference sequence). This CDR3 region has 14 residues.

This chain links TRBV12-3 or TRBV12-4 with TRBJ1-2; D is perhaps TRBD1 (6 bases). This CDR3 has 13 amino acids. Trimming took 7 bases from V and 8 from J, leaving 17 bases between them. CDR3 DNA: TGTGCCAGCACCCCCCGGGGGGCAAACGGCTACACCTTC. Protein sequence: CASTPRGANGYTF.

This chain joins TRBV4-1 and TRBJ2-7; weak D call: TRBD1 (6 bases). Germline-derived CDR1 and CDR2 are MGHRA and YSYEKL. The CDR3 length is 15 residues. Trimming pared 4 bases from V and 0 bases from J, leaving 13 bases between. The CDR3 DNA follows: TGCGCCAGCAGCCGAGGATGGGACAACTCCTACGAGCAGTACGTC. It specifies CASSRGWDNSYEQYV.

The rearrangement links TRBV12-3 or TRBV12-4 to TRBJ2-1; D unclear. This CDR3 has 15 amino acids. V gave up 5 bases and J gave up 10 bases, with 21 bases separating them. CDR3 loop: CASSPSFSLKREQFF. The CDR3 DNA follows: TGTGCCAGCAGTCCTTCTTTCTCCCTAAAGCGCGAGCAGTTCTTC.

The V gene is TRBV4-3, the J gene TRBJ2-7, with D possibly matching TRBD2 (6 bases). V was pared by 5 bases and J by 2 bases, with 10 bases between. Germline loops: CDR1 LGHNA, CDR2 YSLEER. CDR3 length: 13 amino acids. The CDR3: CASSFRLAYEQYF. In DNA, the CDR3 is TGCGCCAGCAGCTTCCGACTAGCCTACGAGCAGTACTTC.

V is TRBV27 and J is TRBJ1-5; D perhaps matches TRBD1 (6 bases). Germline V lookup: CDR1 MNHEY, CDR2 SMNVEV (reference sequence). This CDR3 has 16 residues. V was trimmed by 4 bases and J by 0 bases, leaving 13 bases between them. CDR3 loop: CASSSLDSYSNQPQHF. The CDR3 DNA reads as TGTGCCAGCAGTTCCCTGGACAGTTATAGCAATCAGCCCCAGCATTTT.

The rearrangement links TRBV29-1 to TRBJ1-2, with D possibly TRBD1 on 6 matching bases. V lost 4 bases, J lost 5 bases, and 14 bases lay in between. CDR3 length: 13 amino acids. Per germline, CDR1 SQVTM and CDR2 ANQGSEA. CDR3 nucleotide sequence: TGCAGCGTTGGGGGGGGCACAGGATATGGCTACACCTTC. This codes for CSVGGGTGYGYTF. Full variable domain (remainder filled in from reference TRBV29-1 and TRBJ1-2): SAVISQKPSRDICQRGTSLTIQCQVDSQVTMMFWYRQQPGQSLTLIATANQGSEATYESGFVIDKFPISRPNLTFSTLTVSNMSPEDSSIYLCSVGGGTGYGYTFGSGTRLTVV.

This rearrangement joins TRBV7-9 to TRBJ2-1; 7 bases agree with TRBD1. The CDR3 has 17 residues. V lost 5 bases, J lost 10 bases, and 20 bases stayed unmatched. Germline V gene sequence: CDR1 SEHNR, CDR2 FQNEAQ (reference sequence). The CDR3 region has the DNA TGTGCCAGCAGCCCTGTAAACCCACCGAGGGGGCCAGGGGAGCAGTTCTTC. Its protein product is CASSPVNPPRGPGEQFF. Filled out from reference TRBV7-9 and TRBJ2-1, the complete variable domain reads DTGVSQNPRHKITKRGQNVTFRCDPISEHNRLYWYRQTLGQGPEFLTYFQNEAQLEKSRLLSDRFSAERPKGSFSTLEIQRTEQGDSAMYLCASSPVNPPRGPGEQFFGPGTRLTVL.